The next 14 T cell receptor beta chains were all read from a single sample in a study of blood T cells in healthy people across ages. A second PCR, run for about 7 to 12 cycles, used a sample-barcoded 5' primer plus a J-beta primer mix. TCRdb processed the 5' RACE reads anew with MiXCR; each CDR3 protein has one entry. The sample consists of more than 900,000 distinct CDR3 sequences, approximately 25% of them appearing once. The sample was also reused in another study, on T cells of mothers and their children.

Material for sequencing was blood. All receptors derive from a girl aged 2-10 years in good health.

The rearrangement uses TRBV27 and TRBJ1-1, with D perhaps matching TRBD1 (5 bases). The CDR3 has 13 residues. V was trimmed by 4 bases and J by 6 bases, leaving 12 bases between them. Looked up from germline, CDR1 is MNHEY and CDR2 is SMNVEV (reference sequence). The CDR3 nucleotides are TGTGCCAGCAGTTCTCAGATGGGGGCTGAAGCTTTCTTT. Residues: CASSSQMGAEAFF.

The J gene is TRBJ2-1, the V gene TRBV9; D not certain. Germline values: CDR1 SGDLS, CDR2 YYNGEE. V lost 4 bases and J lost 6, with 11 bases in between. The CDR3 loop spans 13 amino acids. The CDR3, as DNA: TGTGCCAGCAGCTCTGCCGGGCTCAATGAGCAGTTCTTC. Translation gives CASSSAGLNEQFF.

The chain couples TRBV18 to TRBJ2-6, with TRBD1 matching 7 bases. The CDR3 is 17 residues long. J was trimmed by 2 bases and V by 4 bases; bases with no gene match: 8. Germline-derived CDR1 and CDR2 are KGHSH and LQKENI. The CDR3 sequence is CASSLEVTGAGANVLTF. CDR3 bases: TGTGCCAGCTCACTGGAGGTCACAGGGGCTGGGGCCAACGTCCTGACTTTC. Full variable domain (outside the CDR3, taken from reference TRBV18 and TRBJ2-6): NAGVMQNPRHLVRRRGQEARLRCSPMKGHSHVYWYRQLPEEGLKFMVYLQKENIIDESGMPKERFSAEFPKEGPSILRIQQVVRGDSAAYFCASSLEVTGAGANVLTFGAGSRLTVL.

This clonotype showed up just a few times. The chain employs TRBV20-1 and TRBJ2-1; D tentatively fits TRBD1 or TRBD2 (5 bases each). Germline assignment: CDR1 DFQATT and CDR2 SNEGSKA (reference sequence). CDR3 length: 12 amino acids. Trimming took 0 bases from V and 13 from J, leaving 13 bases between them. The CDR3 protein is CSARDGGSIQFF. The DNA for the CDR3 is TGCAGTGCTAGAGATGGGGGTTCGATACAGTTCTTC.

The chain uses TRBV5-1 and TRBJ2-5; TRBD2 might be the D (6 bases). The V end lost 3 bases, the J end lost 3 bases, and 15 bases lay between the germline ends. CDR1 SGHRS and CDR2 YFSETQ come from the germline V gene. The CDR3 is 15 amino acids. The CDR3 loop is CASSSWPGLKETQYF. DNA of the CDR3: TGCGCCAGCAGCTCCTGGCCGGGACTCAAAGAGACCCAGTACTTC.

The chain combines TRBV5-6 with TRBJ2-5; D might be TRBD2 (6 bases). The V gene lost 7 bases and the J gene lost 3 bases, with 19 bases spanning the gap. Germline loops: CDR1 SGHDT, CDR2 YYEEEE. The CDR3 extends over 15 amino acids. CDR3 DNA: TGTGCCAGCTTTTCACGGCTGGGAGGAAAAGAGACCCAGTACTTC. Protein product: CASFSRLGGKETQYF.

In this sample, this clonotype turned up a few times. The CDR3 loop reads CASSLAMGRQGSYEQYF. The DNA for the CDR3 is TGTGCCAGCAGCTTAGCAATGGGAAGACAGGGCTCCTACGAGCAGTACTTC. The rearrangement uses TRBV7-9 and TRBJ2-7; 7 nucleotides align to TRBD1. Trimming took 0 bases from V and 0 from J; bases not matched to a gene: 8. The CDR3 consists of 17 residues. Per germline, CDR1 SEHNR and CDR2 FQNEAQ (reference sequence).

This clonotype was observed a few times. This chain's CDR3 is CSVALGGVEDTQYF. Written as DNA, the CDR3 is TGCAGCGTTGCCCTAGGGGGAGTTGAAGATACGCAGTATTTT. J is TRBJ2-3 and V is TRBV29-1, with D possibly matching TRBD1 (6 bases). This CDR3 contains 14 residues. Germline CDR1 SQVTM, CDR2 ANQGSEA. Trimming cost V 4 bases and J 5 bases, with 16 bases left between them.

The J gene is TRBJ1-1, the V gene TRBV29-1, with D perhaps matching TRBD1 (5 bases). The V gene lost 2 bases and the J gene lost 1 base, with 11 bases spanning the gap. CDR3 length: 14 residues. CDR1 is SQVTM, CDR2 ANQGSEA, per germline. The CDR3 reads CSVEWGSANTEAFF. In DNA form, the CDR3 reads TGCAGCGTTGAATGGGGGTCGGCGAACACTGAAGCTTTCTTT.

This clonotype came up a few times. V gene TRBV7-9 combines with J gene TRBJ1-2; 8 bases align to TRBD1. The V segment lost 5 bases and the J segment 6 bases; nucleotides outside the gene matches: 8. Germline CDR1 SEHNR, CDR2 FQNEAQ (reference sequence). CDR3 length: 14 residues. The CDR3 loop is CASSQGQGGDGYTF. The DNA of the CDR3 is TGTGCCAGCAGCCAAGGACAGGGAGGAGATGGCTACACCTTC.

This chain links TRBV20-1 with TRBJ1-4; no clear D. The CDR3 sequence is 12 residues long. Trimming stripped 6 bases from V and 6 bases from J, with 11 bases between. Germline V CDR1 and CDR2: DFQATT, SNEGSKA (reference sequence). CDR3: CSAGPYDEKLFF. CDR3 bases: TGCAGTGCCGGGCCCTATGATGAAAAACTGTTTTTT.

This clonotype showed up just a few times. The chain employs TRBV5-1 and TRBJ2-5; 7 positions match TRBD1. The closer fit of TRBJ2-1 to the DNA end suggests the J call may be wrong. The germline V gene has CDR1 SGHRS and CDR2 YFSETQ. The CDR3 loop spans 13 amino acids. The CDR3 spells CASSRIGGGEQFF. The CDR3 bases are TGCGCCAGCAGCAGGATAGGGGGCGGTGAGCAGTTCTTC.

In its sample, this clonotype was seen a few times. J is TRBJ1-5 and V is TRBV7-9; 10 nucleotides match TRBD1. J was trimmed by 1 base and V by 3 bases; bases with no gene match: 3. The CDR3 consists of 16 residues. Looked up from germline, CDR1 is SEHNR and CDR2 is FQNEAQ (reference sequence). The CDR3 protein is CASSLGDRGSNQPQHF. CDR3 sequence (DNA): TGTGCCAGCAGCTTGGGGGACAGGGGAAGCAATCAGCCCCAGCATTTT.

In its sample, this clonotype was seen a few times. This chain links TRBV11-2 with TRBJ1-5; D might be TRBD1 (5 bases). CDR1 SGHAT and CDR2 FQNNGV come from the germline V gene. Trimming stripped 5 bases from V and 6 bases from J, with 14 bases between. The CDR3 is 14 amino acids. CDR3 in DNA: TGTGCCAGCAGCCACCCGGGGGTTAGTCAGCCCCAGCATTTT. Translating it yields CASSHPGVSQPQHF.